This T cell receptor (beta chain) was sequenced in a study of identical twins. Study findings and constraints: Among beta out-of-frame sequences, excess sharing between twins appeared weaker. The same donors were not followed; conclusions instead depended on cross-sectional statistical analysis.

The CDR3 runs to 17 residues. Trimming removed 6 bases from V and 0 bases from J; junction bases left unmatched: 6. The germline CDR1 and CDR2 sequences are MNHNS and SASEGT. A word on this clonotype: Its antigen remains unidentified.

A universal primer site was incorporated via template switching, and the cDNA contained unique molecular identifiers. TCRdb processed the 5' RACE reads anew with MiXCR; each CDR3 protein has one entry. The sample lists approximately 500,000 distinct CDR3 sequences; approximately 16% were seen once. These same data were also listed under a study on yellow fever vaccine responses in identical twins. This second study notes: Twin vaccine T cell responses reportedly seemed partly convergent, partly personalized.

What was sequenced was CD4+ T cells sorted from blood. The receptor comes from a woman between 18 and 29 years old in good health. The chain couples TRBV6-1 to TRBJ2-3, with TRBD2 matching over 13 bases. The CDR3 spells CASRRTSGGASTDTQYF. The CDR3 region has the DNA TGTGCCAGCAGAAGGACTAGCGGGGGAGCTAGCACAGATACGCAGTATTTT.